This T cell receptor (beta chain) comes out of a study of T-cell memory formation after mild COVID-19. Across the study: TCR clusters were mostly donor specific.

This clonotype was seen more than once but under ten times. Its antigen is currently unknown. V lost 3 bases to trimming and J lost 8 bases; unmatched junction nucleotides: 4. Germline lookup yields CDR1 SGHRS and CDR2 YFSETQ. The CDR3 has 13 residues. Using its own MiXCR run on the 5' RACE reads, TCRdb lists one record per CDR3 protein. The table has fewer than 140,000 distinct CDR3 sequences, over 15% seen once; the top ten hold around 28%. Overall study results and limits: CD4/CD8 balance held among clones contracting day 15 to 85, and later expanders leaned CD4+. Whether day 37 second-wave clones are SARS-CoV-2-specific was not confirmed.

The chain carries TRBV5-1 and TRBJ2-1; 8 nucleotides align to TRBD2. The sample comprised PBMCs or a T cell subset sorted from them (not recorded which). This receptor was taken from an adult woman who had mild COVID-19 (a few samples of this study predate the infection). Cell type and time point are not known. As DNA, the CDR3 is TGCGCCAGCAGCTCCGGGGGGGGCGATGAGCAGTTCTTC. This sequence encodes CASSSGGGDEQFF. Variable domain in full (rest from reference TRBV5-1 and TRBJ2-1): KAGVTQTPRYLIKTRGQQVTLSCSPISGHRSVSWYQQTPGQGLQFLFEYFSETQRNKGNFPGRFSGRQFSNSRSEMNVSTLELGDSALYLCASSSGGGDEQFFGPGTRLTVL.